A single sample is the source of the 11 T cell receptor beta chains below, sequenced in a study of T-cell reconstitution after alpha-beta-depleted transplantation in children. The TCRbeta library incorporated unique molecular identifiers. TCRdb reprocessed the PCR reads via MiXCR and lists one record per CDR3 protein. The repertoire holds about 230,000 distinct CDR3 sequences, with 9.7% as singletons. The specimen was PBMCs from the stem cell graft donor, collected from the stem cell graft. The receptor source for this set is a human donor who donated a stem cell graft to a child with SCID.

This clonotype was counted many times. The chain joins TRBV6-5 to TRBJ1-2; the match to TRBD1 covers 8 bases. This CDR3 spans 14 amino acids. Germline CDR1 reads MNHEY; CDR2 reads SVGAGI. J lost 4 bases, V lost 0 bases, and 1 base had no gene match. CDR3 sequence reads: CASSYSDRVYGYTF. CDR3 DNA sequence: TGTGCCAGCAGTTACTCGGACAGGGTCTATGGCTACACCTTC.

This clonotype was counted many times. The rearrangement joins TRBV15 to TRBJ2-1; D remains ambiguous. The ends were cut back, 0 bases at V and 8 bases at J, with 5 bases in the middle. CDR1 and CDR2 from the germline V gene are LNHNV and YYDKDF (reference sequence). CDR3 size: 12 residues. The CDR3, as DNA: TGTGCCACCAGCAGAGATCTTTATGAGCAGTTCTTC. Protein product: CATSRDLYEQFF.

In its sample, this clonotype was seen many times. The chain combines TRBV5-1 with TRBJ2-1; 12 nucleotides line up with TRBD2. Germline CDR1 is SGHRS and CDR2 is YFSETQ. The CDR3 runs to 18 residues. J was trimmed by 2 bases and V by 2 bases; bases with no gene match: 8. CDR3 region: CASSFPGLAGVTYNEQFF. The DNA of the CDR3 is TGCGCCAGCAGCTTCCCGGGACTAGCGGGTGTGACCTACAATGAGCAGTTCTTC.

As for this clonotype: A clone one base away is much larger, so this may be a read error. Lacking the conserved final phenylalanine or tryptophan, this CDR3 likely reflects a read error. The V gene is TRBV11-2, the J gene TRBJ1-1, with D unresolved. Germline loops: CDR1 SGHAT, CDR2 FQNNGV. V was clipped by 1 base and J by 3 bases, with 6 bases between them. The CDR3 is 13 amino acids. CDR3: CASSLARDTEAFY. Here the CDR3 DNA reads TGTGCCAGCAGCTTAGCGCGGGACACTGAAGCTTTCTAT.

This chain connects TRBV6-2 or TRBV6-3 to TRBJ1-5; 10 bases align to TRBD1. The V gene end was trimmed by 5 bases and the J gene end by 6 bases; junction bases not matched to a gene: 10. The CDR3 is 16 residues long. The germline V gene encodes CDR1 MNHEY and CDR2 SVGEGT. The CDR3 DNA reads TGTGCCAGCAGTAGGAGACAGGGGGCGAGGGGTCAGCCCCAGCATTTT. The encoded protein is CASSRRQGARGQPQHF.

This clonotype was detected ten times or more. The gene calls are TRBV5-1 and TRBJ1-2; D perhaps matches TRBD1 (5 bases). Germline V lookup: CDR1 SGHRS, CDR2 YFSETQ. Between the trimmed V and J ends, which lost 1 base and 6 bases, there was a span of 13 bases. This CDR3 spans 14 amino acids. The CDR3 DNA follows: TGCGCCAGCAGCTTGTCACCGGTAGGGGATGGCTACACCTTC. Amino acid sequence: CASSLSPVGDGYTF.

The table lists this clonotype with many counts. This sequence joins TRBV20-1 and TRBJ1-1; TRBD1 aligns across 9 bases. This CDR3 region has 13 residues. The ends lost 5 bases at V and 4 bases at J; junction bases unmatched: 5. Germline CDR1 reads DFQATT; CDR2 reads SNEGSKA (reference sequence). CDR3 loop: CSAPQGASTEAFF. As DNA, the CDR3 is TGCAGTGCTCCACAGGGGGCGAGCACTGAAGCTTTCTTT.

The chain links TRBV5-1 to TRBJ2-1; D not resolved. Trimming pared 0 bases from V and 5 bases from J, leaving 9 bases between. CDR3 length: 14 amino acids. CDR1 and CDR2 from the germline V gene are SGHRS and YFSETQ. CDR3 protein: CASSLADPNNEQFF. The CDR3 bases are TGCGCCAGCAGCTTGGCGGACCCAAACAATGAGCAGTTCTTC.

This clonotype was detected ten times or more. The chain carries TRBV5-1 and TRBJ1-1; D is perhaps TRBD1 (5 bases). CDR1 and CDR2 (germline): SGHRS, YFSETQ. CDR3 length equals 14 residues. V was clipped by 0 bases and J by 3 bases, with 9 bases between them. The CDR3 reads CASSLVGVDTEAFF. CDR3 nucleotides: TGCGCCAGCAGCTTGGTAGGGGTTGACACTGAAGCTTTCTTT. The variable domain in full, completed from reference TRBV5-1 and TRBJ1-1, reads KAGVTQTPRYLIKTRGQQVTLSCSPISGHRSVSWYQQTPGQGLQFLFEYFSETQRNKGNFPGRFSGRQFSNSRSEMNVSTLELGDSALYLCASSLVGVDTEAFFGQGTRLTVV.

In its sample, this clonotype was seen many times. This rearrangement joins TRBV16 to TRBJ2-7, with D tentatively TRBD2 (5 bases). V dropped 1 base and J dropped 1 base, with 8 bases sitting between them. Germline-derived CDR1 and CDR2 are KGHSY and FQNENV. This CDR3 has 14 residues. The chain's CDR3 is CASSQFRGSYEQYF. CDR3 sequence (DNA): TGTGCCAGCAGCCAATTCCGGGGATCCTACGAGCAGTACTTC.

This clonotype occurred many times. The chain uses TRBV5-1 and TRBJ1-4; no reliable D call. This CDR3 has 15 amino acids. Germline CDR1 reads SGHRS; CDR2 reads YFSETQ. The V and J ends lost 4 bases and 0 bases respectively, with 10 bases between them. CDR3 residues: CASSPPTATNEKLFF. The CDR3, as DNA: TGCGCCAGCAGCCCCCCCACGGCAACTAATGAAAAACTGTTTTTT.